The rows below give T cell receptor beta chains drawn from one sample of a study of CD8 T cells in Susac syndrome. TCRdb redid the calling of the immunoSEQ multiplex PCR reads with MiXCR, one entry per CDR3 protein. Found here are around 150,000 distinct CDR3 sequences, 80% to 95% of them singletons; the top ten hold 0.12% to 0.15%. Input material: CD4+ T cells from PBMCs. These receptors were taken from a human donor in good health. Both conserved end residues are part of each CDR3. Each record gives: J gene, V gene, CDR3 protein.

>TRBJ2-3|TRBV4-2
CASSQAGGGQDTQYF
>TRBJ2-5|TRBV7-2
CASSLGGGGYQETQYF
>TRBJ2-2|TRBV24-1
CATSDPIAGTTGELFF
>TRBJ2-1|TRBV18
CASSRTGPGQAYNEQFF
>TRBJ1-2|TRBV5-4
CASTGTGARKDYGYTF
>TRBJ1-2|TRBV2
CASGQKDYGYTF
>TRBJ1-4|TRBV23-1
CASSQTGAGAREKLFF
>TRBJ1-2|TRBV3-1
CASSQDWGEISGYTF
>TRBJ2-2|TRBV3-1
CASRQATNTGELFF
>TRBJ1-5|TRBV15
CATSRDESPFQPQHF
>TRBJ2-5|TRBV20-1
CSVDIPGRETQYF